Detailed here is one TCR beta chain. Its antigen is unidentified. The sample belongs to a study of cytomegalovirus exposure and HLA in healthy donors. Overall study findings and caveats: In vitro checks showed that three CMV-associated chains really do target CMV antigens.

CDR1 and CDR2 from the germline V gene are SGHRS and YFSETQ. Trimming removed 4 bases from V and 4 bases from J, with 14 bases in between. CDR3 length equals 14 residues. TCRdb's table, derived via immunoSEQ multiplex PCR, lists solely in-frame clones and lacks some. The sample has 200,000 to 250,000 clones, around nine tenths seen once. The receptor was derived from a young woman in good health and CMV-seropositive. The sample taken for sequencing was PBMCs. The chain has TRBV5-1 and TRBJ1-1, with a tentative D call TRBD1 (6 bases). CDR3: CASSPGHRATEAFF. DNA for the CDR3: TGCGCCAGCAGCCCGGGACACAGGGCCACTGAAGCTTTCTTT. The variable domain in full, with the rest retrieved from reference TRBV5-1 and TRBJ1-1, is KAGVTQTPRYLIKTRGQQVTLSCSPISGHRSVSWYQQTPGQGLQFLFEYFSETQRNKGNFPGRFSGRQFSNSRSEMNVSTLELGDSALYLCASSPGHRATEAFFGQGTRLTVV.